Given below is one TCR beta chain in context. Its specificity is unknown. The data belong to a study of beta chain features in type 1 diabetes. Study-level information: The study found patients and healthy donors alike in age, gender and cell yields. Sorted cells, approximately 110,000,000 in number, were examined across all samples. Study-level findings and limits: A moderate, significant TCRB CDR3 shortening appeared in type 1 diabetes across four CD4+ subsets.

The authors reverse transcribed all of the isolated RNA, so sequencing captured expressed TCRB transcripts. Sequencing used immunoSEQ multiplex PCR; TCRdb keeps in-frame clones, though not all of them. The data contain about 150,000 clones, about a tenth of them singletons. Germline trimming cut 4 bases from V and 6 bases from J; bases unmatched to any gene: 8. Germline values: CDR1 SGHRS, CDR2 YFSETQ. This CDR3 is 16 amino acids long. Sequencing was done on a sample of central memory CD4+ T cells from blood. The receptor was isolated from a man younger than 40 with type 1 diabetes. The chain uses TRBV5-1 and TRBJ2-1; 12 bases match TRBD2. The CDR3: CASSPRLAGASNEQFF. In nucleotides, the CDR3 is TGCGCCAGCAGCCCTAGACTAGCGGGAGCTTCCAATGAGCAGTTCTTC.